Below are 5 T cell receptor beta chains sequenced from a single sample in a study of vaccination effects on CD4 cells after COVID-19 (dated by TCRdb to 2021 to 2024). The library came from the immunoSEQ multiplex PCR assay. The immuneACCESS repertoire file appears here via TCRdb, limited to in-frame rearrangements. These files lack a portion of the clones; in checked studies, under half of the deficit traces to unresolved V genes, and the cause of the others is not known. This sample is represented by 65,000 to 95,000 clones; around 74% of them were singletons. The biggest ten clones account for 0.85% to 1.3% of the sample. To identify antigen-specific CD4+ T cell clonotypes by their expansion, the ViraFEST assay first stimulated PBMC with viral peptide pools and then applied TCR sequencing. After about 10 days of culture, CD4+ T cells were isolated with the EasySep CD4+ T cell isolation kit. Each participant received two doses of an mRNA SARS-CoV-2 vaccine, either BNT162b2 or mRNA-1273.

The antigens of these receptors remain unknown. The sample in question was CD4+ T cells from PBMCs cultured with HCoV-OC43 spike peptides, obtained after COVID-19 vaccination. The cell subset or site label of this sample denotes: HCoV-OC43 spike overlapping peptide pool stimulation. Receptors were obtained from a human donor who received a COVID-19 vaccine.

The rearrangement joins TRBV2 to TRBJ1-1; D unclear. CDR1 is SNHLY, CDR2 FYNNEI, per germline. The V and J ends lost 6 bases and 0 bases respectively, with 8 bases between them. CDR3 length: 13 residues. CDR3 loop: CASRQSLNTEAFF. DNA of the CDR3: TGTGCCAGCAGACAGAGTCTGAACACTGAAGCTTTCTTT.

Here the CDR3 reads CASSPAQGYGTQYF. The CDR3 DNA follows: TGTGCCAGCTCACCCGCACAGGGGTATGGGACCCAGTACTTC. The chain couples TRBV18 to TRBJ2-5; TRBD1 matches at 7 bases. V lost 3 bases and J lost 7; bases outside the gene matches: 8. The V gene's germline CDR1 is KGHSH and CDR2 LQKENI. CDR3 length: 14 amino acids.

CDR3 sequence (DNA): TGTGCCAGCAGTTACCAGGGAGGGTTTACTGAAGCTTTCTTT. It encodes CASSYQGGFTEAFF. The chain joins TRBV6-6 to TRBJ1-1, with D tentatively TRBD1 (5 bases). Trimming cost V 2 bases and J 5 bases, with 12 bases left between them. The length of the CDR3 is 14 residues. Germline V lookup: CDR1 MNHNY, CDR2 SVGAGI (reference sequence).

The chain combines TRBV19 with TRBJ2-2, with D perhaps matching TRBD1 (5 bases). The CDR3 has 14 residues. CDR1 is LNHDA and CDR2 is SQIVND in the germline V gene (reference sequence). The V and J ends lost 8 bases and 0 bases respectively, with 10 bases between them. The CDR3 coding sequence is TGTGCCAGTGCGGCAGGGTCGAACACCGGGGAGCTGTTTTTT. It translates to CASAAGSNTGELFF.

Comment on this clone: One junction end disagrees with the germline gene, perhaps due to a read error. The V and J genes are TRBV7-2 and TRBJ2-4; tentatively, D is TRBD2 (5 bases). The germline V gene encodes CDR1 SGHTA and CDR2 FQGNSA. The length of the CDR3 is 16 residues. CDR3 bases: TGTGCCAGCACCTTAAACGGACTCCTAGCCAAAAACATTCAGTACTTC. This sequence encodes CASTLNGLLAKNIQYF.